This record concerns one TCR beta chain sequence. What it binds is not known. MiXCR, applied by TCRdb to the 5' RACE reads, yields one record per CDR3 protein. Of around 100,000 distinct CDR3 sequences in the sample, over 8.5% are singletons; the top ten hold approximately 40%. The CDR3 extends over 14 amino acids. Germline loops: CDR1 SQVTM, CDR2 ANQGSEA. V shed 0 bases, J shed 0 bases, and the junction held 1 base outside the gene matches. The entry originates in a study of T-cell memory formation after mild COVID-19. Study-level points and caveats: Certain responding clones were present in pre-infection memory, suggesting participation of cross-reactive memory. Whereas later expanders leaned CD4+, clones contracting day 15 to 85 showed a balanced CD4/CD8 makeup.

This receptor was taken from a man between 18 and 29 years old who had mild COVID-19 (a few samples of this study predate the infection). Cell type and time point are not known. Sample: PBMCs or a T cell subset sorted from them (not recorded which). The V gene is TRBV29-1, the J gene TRBJ1-1; 7 bases align to TRBD1. The CDR3 region has the DNA TGCAGCGTTGAAGATACAGGGGTGAACACTGAAGCTTTCTTT. Protein: CSVEDTGVNTEAFF.